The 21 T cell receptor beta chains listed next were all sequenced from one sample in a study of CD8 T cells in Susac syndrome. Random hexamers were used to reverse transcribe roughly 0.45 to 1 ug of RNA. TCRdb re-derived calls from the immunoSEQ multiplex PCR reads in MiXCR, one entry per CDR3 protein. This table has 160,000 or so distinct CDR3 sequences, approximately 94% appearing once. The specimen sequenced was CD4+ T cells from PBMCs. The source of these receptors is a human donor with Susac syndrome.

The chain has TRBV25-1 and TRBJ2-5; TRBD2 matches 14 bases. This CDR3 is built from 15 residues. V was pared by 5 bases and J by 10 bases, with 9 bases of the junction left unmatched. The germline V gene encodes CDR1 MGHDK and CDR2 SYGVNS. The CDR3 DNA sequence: TGTGCCAGCAGTCCCACCGGACTAGCGGGGGGTATCCAGTACTTC. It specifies CASSPTGLAGGIQYF.

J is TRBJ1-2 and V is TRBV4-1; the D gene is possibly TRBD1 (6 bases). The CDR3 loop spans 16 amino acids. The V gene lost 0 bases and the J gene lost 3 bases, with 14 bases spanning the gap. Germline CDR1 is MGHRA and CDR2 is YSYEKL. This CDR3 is CASSQDFAGHDYGYTF. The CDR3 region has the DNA TGCGCCAGCAGCCAAGATTTTGCGGGACACGACTATGGCTACACCTTC.

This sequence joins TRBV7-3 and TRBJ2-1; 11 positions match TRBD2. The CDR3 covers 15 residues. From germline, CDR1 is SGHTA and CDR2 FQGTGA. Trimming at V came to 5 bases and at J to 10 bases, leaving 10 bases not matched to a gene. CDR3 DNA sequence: TGTGCCAGCAGCCCGCTAGCGGGGGGCGTAGGAGAGCAGTTCTTC. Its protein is CASSPLAGGVGEQFF.

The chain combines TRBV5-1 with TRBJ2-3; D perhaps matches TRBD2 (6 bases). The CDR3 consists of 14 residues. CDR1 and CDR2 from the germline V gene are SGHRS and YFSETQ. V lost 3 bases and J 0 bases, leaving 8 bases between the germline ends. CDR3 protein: CASSSSASTDTQYF. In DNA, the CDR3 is TGCGCCAGCAGCTCTAGCGCAAGCACAGATACGCAGTATTTT.

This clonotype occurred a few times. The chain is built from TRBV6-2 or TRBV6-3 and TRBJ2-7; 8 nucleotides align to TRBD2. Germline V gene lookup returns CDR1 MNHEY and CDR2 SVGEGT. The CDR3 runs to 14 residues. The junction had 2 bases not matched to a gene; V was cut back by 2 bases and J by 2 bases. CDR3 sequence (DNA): TGTGCCAGCAGTTACAGCGGGGGCCCCTACGAGCAGTACTTC. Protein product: CASSYSGGPYEQYF.

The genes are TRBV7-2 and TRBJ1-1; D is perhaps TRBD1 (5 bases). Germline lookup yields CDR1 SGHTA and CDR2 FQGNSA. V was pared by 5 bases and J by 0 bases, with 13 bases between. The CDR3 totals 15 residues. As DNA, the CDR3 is TGTGCCAGCAGCCAGACCGGGACTATGAACACTGAAGCTTTCTTT. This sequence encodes CASSQTGTMNTEAFF. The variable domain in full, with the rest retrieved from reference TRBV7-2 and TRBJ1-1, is GAGVSQSPSNKVTEKGKDVELRCDPISGHTALYWYRQSLGQGLEFLIYFQGNSAPDKSGLPSDRFSAERTGGSVSTLTIQRTQQEDSAVYLCASSQTGTMNTEAFFGQGTRLTVV.

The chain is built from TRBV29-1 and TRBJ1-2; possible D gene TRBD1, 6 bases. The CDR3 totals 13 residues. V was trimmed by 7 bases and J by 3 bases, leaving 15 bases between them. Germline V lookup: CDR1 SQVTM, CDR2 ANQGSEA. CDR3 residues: CSASGAGDYGYTF. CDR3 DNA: TGCAGCGCCTCAGGGGCGGGGGACTATGGCTACACCTTC. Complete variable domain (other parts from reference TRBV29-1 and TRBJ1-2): SAVISQKPSRDICQRGTSLTIQCQVDSQVTMMFWYRQQPGQSLTLIATANQGSEATYESGFVIDKFPISRPNLTFSTLTVSNMSPEDSSIYLCSASGAGDYGYTFGSGTRLTVV.

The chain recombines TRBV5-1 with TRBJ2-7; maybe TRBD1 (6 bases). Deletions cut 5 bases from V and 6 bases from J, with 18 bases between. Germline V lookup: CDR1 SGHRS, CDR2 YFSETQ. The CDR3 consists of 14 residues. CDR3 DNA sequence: TGCGCCAGCAGGAAAGAACCCGACAGGTTCGAGCAGTACTTC. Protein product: CASRKEPDRFEQYF.

In nucleotides, the CDR3 is TGTGCCACCAGCAGACCACAGGCTTACTCCTACAATGAGCAGTTCTTC. Translated, it gives CATSRPQAYSYNEQFF. The V and J genes are TRBV15 and TRBJ2-1, with a tentative D call TRBD1 (5 bases). CDR3 size: 16 residues. Germline V CDR1 and CDR2: LNHNV, YYDKDF (reference sequence). V was cut by 2 bases and J by 0 bases, with 11 bases left in between.

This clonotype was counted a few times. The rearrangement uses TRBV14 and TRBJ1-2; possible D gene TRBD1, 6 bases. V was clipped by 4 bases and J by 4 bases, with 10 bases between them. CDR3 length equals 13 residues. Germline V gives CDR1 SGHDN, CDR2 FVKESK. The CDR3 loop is CASSPGQFYGYTF. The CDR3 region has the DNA TGTGCCAGCAGCCCCGGACAGTTCTATGGCTACACCTTC.

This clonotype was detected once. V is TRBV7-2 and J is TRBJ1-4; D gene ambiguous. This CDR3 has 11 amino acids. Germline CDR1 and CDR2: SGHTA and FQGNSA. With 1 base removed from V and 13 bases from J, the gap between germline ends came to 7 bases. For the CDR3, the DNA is TGTGCCAGCAGCTTAGGGACCTTACTGTTTTTT. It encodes CASSLGTLLFF.

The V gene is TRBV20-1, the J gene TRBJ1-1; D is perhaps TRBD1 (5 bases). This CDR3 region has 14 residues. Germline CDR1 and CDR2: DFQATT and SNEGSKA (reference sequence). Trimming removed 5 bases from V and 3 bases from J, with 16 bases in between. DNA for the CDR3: TGCAGTGCTCGAGGACCCGTGGGGGACACTGAAGCTTTCTTT. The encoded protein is CSARGPVGDTEAFF.

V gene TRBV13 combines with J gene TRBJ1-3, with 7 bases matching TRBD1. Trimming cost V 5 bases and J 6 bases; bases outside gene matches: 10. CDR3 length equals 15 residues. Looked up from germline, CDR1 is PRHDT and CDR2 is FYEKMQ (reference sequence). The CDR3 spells CASSNQGGKENTIYF. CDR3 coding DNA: TGTGCCAGCAGCAACCAGGGGGGAAAAGAAAACACCATATATTTT.

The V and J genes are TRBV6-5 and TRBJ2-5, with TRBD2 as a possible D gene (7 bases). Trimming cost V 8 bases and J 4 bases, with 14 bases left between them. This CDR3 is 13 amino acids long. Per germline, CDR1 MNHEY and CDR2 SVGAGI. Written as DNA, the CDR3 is TGTGCCAGCTTCCGCGGGGGCGGAGAGACCCAGTACTTC. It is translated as CASFRGGGETQYF.

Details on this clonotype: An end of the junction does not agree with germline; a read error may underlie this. CDR3 coding DNA: TGTGCTAGCAGCTTAGACAGGAGCTCCTACGAGCAGTACTTC. Translating gives CASSLDRSSYEQYF. This chain connects TRBV7-7 to TRBJ2-7, with D possibly being TRBD1 (6 bases). Germline V lookup: CDR1 SSHAT, CDR2 FNYEAQ (reference sequence). This CDR3 is built from 14 residues.

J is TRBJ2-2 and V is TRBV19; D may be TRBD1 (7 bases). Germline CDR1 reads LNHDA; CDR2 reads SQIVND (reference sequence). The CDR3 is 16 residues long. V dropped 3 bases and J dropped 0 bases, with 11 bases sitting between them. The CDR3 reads CASSIGGTANTGELFF. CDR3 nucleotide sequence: TGTGCCAGTAGTATCGGAGGGACAGCGAACACCGGGGAGCTGTTTTTT.

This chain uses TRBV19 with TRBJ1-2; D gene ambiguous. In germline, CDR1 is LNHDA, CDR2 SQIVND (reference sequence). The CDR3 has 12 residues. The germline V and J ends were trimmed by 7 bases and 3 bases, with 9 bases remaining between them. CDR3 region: CASKDGHYGYTF. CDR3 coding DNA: TGTGCCAGTAAGGACGGGCACTATGGCTACACCTTC.

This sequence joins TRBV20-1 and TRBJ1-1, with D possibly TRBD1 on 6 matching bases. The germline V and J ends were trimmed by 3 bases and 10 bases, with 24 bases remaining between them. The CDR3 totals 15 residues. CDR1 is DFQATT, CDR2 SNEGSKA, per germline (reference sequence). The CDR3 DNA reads TGCAGTGCTAGTCGTGGTTCTGTTCCTACAGGGAGAGCTTTCTTT. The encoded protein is CSASRGSVPTGRAFF.

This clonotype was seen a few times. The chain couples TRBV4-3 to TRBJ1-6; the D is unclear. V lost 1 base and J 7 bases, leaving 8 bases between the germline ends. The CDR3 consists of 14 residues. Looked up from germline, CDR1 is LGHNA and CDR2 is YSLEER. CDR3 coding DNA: TGCGCCAGCAGCCAAGGCTACGGGAATTCACCCCTCCACTTT. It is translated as CASSQGYGNSPLHF.

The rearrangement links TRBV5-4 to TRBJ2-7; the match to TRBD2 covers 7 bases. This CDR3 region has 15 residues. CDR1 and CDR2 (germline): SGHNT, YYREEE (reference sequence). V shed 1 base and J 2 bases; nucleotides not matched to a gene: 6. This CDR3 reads CASSLSGTAPYEQYF. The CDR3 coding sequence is TGTGCCAGCAGCTTGAGCGGGACTGCCCCCTACGAGCAGTACTTC.

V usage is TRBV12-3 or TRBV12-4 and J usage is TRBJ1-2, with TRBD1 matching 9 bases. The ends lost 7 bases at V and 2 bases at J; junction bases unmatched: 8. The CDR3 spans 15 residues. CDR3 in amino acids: CASTYRGQRNYGYTF. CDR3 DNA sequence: TGTGCCAGCACTTACAGGGGGCAAAGGAACTATGGCTACACCTTC.